Presented here are 19 T cell receptor beta chains from one specimen sequenced in a study of OX40 agonist ivuxolimab in advanced cancers. Some clones are missing from TCRdb's copy, which holds only in-frame ones; the method was immunoSEQ multiplex PCR. The sample holds just over 90,000 clones, around nine tenths seen once. The specimen was CD4+ or CD8+ T cells sorted from blood, collected in a trial of the OX40 agonist ivuxolimab. These receptors were collected from an adult with an advanced solid tumor such as melanoma, head and neck, liver or kidney cancer.

The chain has TRBV6-6 and TRBJ2-5; D perhaps matches TRBD1 (5 bases). TRBJ2-7 explains the end of the DNA better; the J call may be wrong. CDR1 MNHNY and CDR2 SVGAGI come from the germline V gene (reference sequence). The CDR3 sequence is 13 residues long. The CDR3 DNA follows: TGTGCCAGCAGTTTCAGGGACTCCTACGAGCAGTACTTC. It encodes CASSFRDSYEQYF.

V gene TRBV28 combines with J gene TRBJ2-1, with D possibly being TRBD1 (6 bases). CDR3 length: 14 amino acids. Per germline, CDR1 MDHEN and CDR2 SYDVKM. Trimming removed 4 bases from V and 6 bases from J, with 13 bases in between. The chain's CDR3 is CASSSQGRVNEQFF. The CDR3 DNA is TGTGCCAGCAGTTCACAGGGAAGGGTCAATGAGCAGTTCTTC.

The chain employs TRBV5-6 and TRBJ2-6; weak D call: TRBD1 (5 bases). The length of the CDR3 is 18 residues. Germline loops: CDR1 SGHDT, CDR2 YYEEEE. V was cut by 4 bases and J by 0 bases, with 17 bases left in between. The CDR3 sequence: CASSHSPRGPSGANVLTF. For the CDR3, the DNA is TGTGCCAGCAGCCACTCGCCAAGGGGCCCCTCTGGGGCCAACGTCCTGACTTTC.

The chain recombines TRBV7-9 with TRBJ1-3; D ambiguous. Germline V gives CDR1 SEHNR, CDR2 FQNEAQ (reference sequence). CDR3 length: 15 residues. The V end lost 1 base, the J end lost 2 bases, and 9 bases lay between the germline ends. For the CDR3, the DNA is TGTGCCAGCAGCTTAGGTACGGCCGCTGGAAACACCATATATTTT. Its translation is CASSLGTAAGNTIYF.

The count of this clone is one. The chain couples TRBV5-4 to TRBJ2-2; D remains ambiguous. V dropped 4 bases and J dropped 6 bases, with 10 bases sitting between them. Germline V gives CDR1 SGHNT, CDR2 YYREEE (reference sequence). The CDR3 has 13 amino acids. The CDR3 loop reads CASSQDLSGELFF. CDR3 coding DNA: TGTGCCAGCAGCCAAGATCTGTCCGGGGAGCTGTTTTTT.

CDR3 in amino acids: CASSIMFSGANVLTF. CDR3 bases: TGTGCCAGTAGTATCATGTTTTCTGGGGCCAACGTCCTGACTTTC. This chain connects TRBV19 to TRBJ2-6; unclear D gene. V lost 3 bases, J lost 1 base, and 7 bases lay in between. Germline V gene lookup returns CDR1 LNHDA and CDR2 SQIVND (reference sequence). The CDR3 spans 15 residues.

This rearrangement joins TRBV14 to TRBJ1-2; D gene uncertain. Germline assignment: CDR1 SGHDN and CDR2 FVKESK. V was pared by 0 bases and J by 8 bases, with 13 bases between. The CDR3 consists of 14 residues. CDR3 coding DNA: TGTGCCAGCAGCCAAGATGTCCGGGCCGGCGGCTACACCTTC. This codes for CASSQDVRAGGYTF.

V gene TRBV7-2 combines with J gene TRBJ1-1, with D hard to call. CDR3 length: 12 residues. With 8 bases removed from V and 0 bases from J, the gap between germline ends came to 7 bases. CDR1 and CDR2 (germline): SGHTA, FQGNSA. Here the CDR3 DNA reads TGTGCCAGCGGATTAGTGAACACTGAAGCTTTCTTT. It encodes CASGLVNTEAFF.

This chain uses TRBV27 with TRBJ2-7; D is uncertain. The CDR3 spans 11 residues. Germline CDR1 MNHEY, CDR2 SMNVEV (reference sequence). Trimming took 8 bases from V and 5 from J, leaving 10 bases between them. Written as DNA, the CDR3 is TGTGCCAGCCCCGTGAACCACGAGCAGTACTTC. Protein: CASPVNHEQYF.

In this sample, this clone turned up a few times. J is TRBJ2-7 and V is TRBV6-5; 7 nucleotides align to TRBD1. Germline values: CDR1 MNHEY, CDR2 SVGAGI. CDR3 size: 13 residues. Trimming at V came to 3 bases and at J to 2 bases, leaving 1 base not matched to a gene. The CDR3 loop reads CASSYDRAYEQYF. The CDR3, as DNA: TGTGCCAGCAGTTATGACAGGGCCTACGAGCAGTACTTC.

The V gene is TRBV7-9, the J gene TRBJ2-5, with TRBD2 as a possible D gene (5 bases). Germline CDR1 is SEHNR and CDR2 is FQNEAQ (reference sequence). V gave up 5 bases and J gave up 2 bases, with 12 bases separating them. CDR3 size: 14 residues. The CDR3 coding sequence is TGTGCCAGCAGCCTTGGACTGCTTCAAGAGACCCAGTACTTC. Translation gives CASSLGLLQETQYF.

CDR3 coding DNA: TGTGCCAGCGGAAGGTATCGCACTGAAGCTTTCTTT. It is translated as CASGRYRTEAFF. This chain joins TRBV11-3 and TRBJ1-1; D not resolved. Germline CDR1 and CDR2: SGHNT and YENEEA. This CDR3 has 12 residues. Trimming shortened V by 8 bases and J by 4 bases, and 11 bases separated the two germline ends.

This rearrangement joins TRBV6-5 to TRBJ2-7, with D unclear. The CDR3 sequence is 10 residues long. V lost 5 bases and J 5 bases, leaving 4 bases between the germline ends. Germline loops: CDR1 MNHEY, CDR2 SVGAGI. The CDR3 reads CASSRDEQYF. The CDR3 bases are TGTGCCAGCAGTCGGGACGAGCAGTACTTC.

This chain joins TRBV19 and TRBJ1-4; 7 bases align to TRBD1. Losses at the gene ends were 1 base for V and 6 bases for J; bases not matched to a gene: 5. CDR3 length: 15 amino acids. Germline values: CDR1 LNHDA, CDR2 SQIVND (reference sequence). In DNA form, the CDR3 reads TGTGCCAGTAGTATAGGGGGGACAGCGTATGAAAAACTGTTTTTT. It yields the protein CASSIGGTAYEKLFF.

The CDR3 DNA sequence: TGCGCCAGCAGCCCGCTATACTTGACAGTAAACACTGAAGCTTTCTTT. This sequence encodes CASSPLYLTVNTEAFF. The rearrangement links TRBV5-1 to TRBJ1-1, with D perhaps matching TRBD1 (5 bases). The V gene lost 4 bases and the J gene lost 2 bases, with 18 bases spanning the gap. Germline V gene lookup returns CDR1 SGHRS and CDR2 YFSETQ. CDR3 length equals 16 residues.

This chain joins TRBV7-8 and TRBJ1-1; D remains ambiguous. The CDR3 covers 14 residues. Per the germline V gene, CDR1 is SGHVS and CDR2 is FQNEAQ. The V end lost 2 bases, the J end lost 1 base, and 8 bases lay between the germline ends. As DNA, the CDR3 is TGTGCCAGCAGCTTATCCCCAACGAACACTGAAGCTTTCTTT. Translating gives CASSLSPTNTEAFF.

This sequence joins TRBV11-2 and TRBJ2-7, with D uncertain. CDR1 SGHAT and CDR2 FQNNGV come from the germline V gene. V lost 1 base to trimming and J lost 2 bases, with 9 bases between them. This CDR3 is built from 14 residues. The CDR3 DNA reads as TGTGCCAGCAGCTTAGGCACGGACCCCTACGAGCAGTACTTC. This encodes CASSLGTDPYEQYF.

This clone was counted once. The chain employs TRBV15 and TRBJ1-2; no clear D. Trimming removed 0 bases at V and 1 base at J, with 9 bases between. The CDR3 is 15 residues long. CDR1 LNHNV and CDR2 YYDKDF come from the germline V gene (reference sequence). This chain's CDR3 is CATSRDNRDNYGYTF. As DNA, the CDR3 is TGTGCCACCAGCAGAGATAATAGGGATAACTATGGCTACACCTTC.

The rearrangement uses TRBV5-1 and TRBJ2-5; no firm D call. The CDR3 has 14 residues. V was pared by 2 bases and J by 5 bases, with 13 bases between. Germline CDR1 and CDR2: SGHRS and YFSETQ. CDR3 DNA sequence: TGCGCCAGCAGCTTTAGGTCTCCCCAGGAGACCCAGTACTTC. Residues: CASSFRSPQETQYF.